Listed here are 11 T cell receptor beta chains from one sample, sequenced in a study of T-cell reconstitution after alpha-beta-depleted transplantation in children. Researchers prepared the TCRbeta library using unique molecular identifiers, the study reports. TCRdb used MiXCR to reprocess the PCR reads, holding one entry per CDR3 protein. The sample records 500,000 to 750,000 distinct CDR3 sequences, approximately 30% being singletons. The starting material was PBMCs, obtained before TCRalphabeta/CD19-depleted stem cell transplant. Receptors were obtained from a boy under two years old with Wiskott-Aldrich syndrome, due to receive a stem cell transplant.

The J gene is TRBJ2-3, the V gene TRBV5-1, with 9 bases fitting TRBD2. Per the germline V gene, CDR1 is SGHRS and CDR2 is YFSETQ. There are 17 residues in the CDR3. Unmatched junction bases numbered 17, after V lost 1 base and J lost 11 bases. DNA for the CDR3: TGCGCCAGCAGCTTGCGGCGGAGGGAGGCAGCGGGAGGCGGGCAGTATTTT. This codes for CASSLRRREAAGGGQYF.

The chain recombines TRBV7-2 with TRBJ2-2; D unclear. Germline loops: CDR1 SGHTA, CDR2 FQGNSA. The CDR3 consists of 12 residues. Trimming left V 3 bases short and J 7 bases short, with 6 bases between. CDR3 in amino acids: CASSFISGELFF. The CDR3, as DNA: TGTGCCAGCAGCTTCATAAGCGGGGAGCTGTTTTTT.

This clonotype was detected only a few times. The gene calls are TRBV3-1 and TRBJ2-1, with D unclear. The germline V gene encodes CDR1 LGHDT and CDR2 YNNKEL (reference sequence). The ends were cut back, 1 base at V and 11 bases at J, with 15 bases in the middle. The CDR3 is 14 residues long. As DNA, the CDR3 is TGTGCCAGCAGCCAAGTAGCCGACGGCCGGAAGCAGTTCTTC. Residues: CASSQVADGRKQFF.

CDR3 DNA sequence: TGCGCCAGCAGCCAAGTGCTGAGCTCCTACGAGCAGTACTTC. Residues: CASSQVLSSYEQYF. This sequence joins TRBV4-1 and TRBJ2-7; D unresolved. Trimming left V 1 base short and J 0 bases short, with 7 bases between. Germline-derived CDR1 and CDR2 are MGHRA and YSYEKL. The CDR3 has 14 amino acids.

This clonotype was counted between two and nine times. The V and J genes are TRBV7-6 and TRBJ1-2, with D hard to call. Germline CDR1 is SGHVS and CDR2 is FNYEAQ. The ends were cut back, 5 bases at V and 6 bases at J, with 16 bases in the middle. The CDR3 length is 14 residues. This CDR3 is CASSLEPTVDGYTF. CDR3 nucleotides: TGTGCCAGCAGCCTGGAGCCCACCGTTGATGGCTACACCTTC.

The CDR3, as DNA: TGCAGTGCTAGAGATGCATCTAGCGGTCCCTCCTACGAGCAGTACTTC. Protein sequence: CSARDASSGPSYEQYF. The chain couples TRBV20-1 to TRBJ2-7, with 7 bases matching TRBD2. V shed 0 bases and J 0 bases; nucleotides not matched to a gene: 8. The CDR3 consists of 16 residues. The germline gives CDR1 DFQATT, CDR2 SNEGSKA (reference sequence).

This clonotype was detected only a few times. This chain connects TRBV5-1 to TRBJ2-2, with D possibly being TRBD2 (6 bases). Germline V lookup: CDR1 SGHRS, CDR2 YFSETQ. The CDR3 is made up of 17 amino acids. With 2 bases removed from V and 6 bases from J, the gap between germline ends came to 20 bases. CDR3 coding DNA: TGCGCCAGCAGCTTCCCTCCGGGACTTCCCGTCCCCGGGGAGCTGTTTTTT. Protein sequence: CASSFPPGLPVPGELFF.

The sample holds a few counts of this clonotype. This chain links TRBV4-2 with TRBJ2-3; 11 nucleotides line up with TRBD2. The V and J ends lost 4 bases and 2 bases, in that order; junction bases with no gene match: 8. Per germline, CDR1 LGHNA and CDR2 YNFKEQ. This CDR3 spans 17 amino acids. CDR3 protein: CASSPDILAGVTDTQYF. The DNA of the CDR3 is TGTGCCAGCAGCCCAGATATACTAGCGGGGGTCACAGATACGCAGTATTTT.

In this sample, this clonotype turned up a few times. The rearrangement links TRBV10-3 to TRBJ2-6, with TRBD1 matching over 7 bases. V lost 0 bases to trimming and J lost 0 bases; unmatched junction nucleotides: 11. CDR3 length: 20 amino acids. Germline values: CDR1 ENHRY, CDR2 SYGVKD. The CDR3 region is CAISESPGQYRYSGANVLTF. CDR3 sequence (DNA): TGTGCCATCAGTGAGTCACCGGGACAGTATAGATACTCTGGGGCCAACGTCCTGACTTTC.

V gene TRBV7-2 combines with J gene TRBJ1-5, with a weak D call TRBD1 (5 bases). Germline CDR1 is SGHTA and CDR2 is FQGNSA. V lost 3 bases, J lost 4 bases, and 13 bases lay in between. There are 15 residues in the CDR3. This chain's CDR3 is CASSFQGAPNQPQHF. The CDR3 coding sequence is TGTGCCAGCAGCTTTCAAGGGGCCCCTAATCAGCCCCAGCATTTT.

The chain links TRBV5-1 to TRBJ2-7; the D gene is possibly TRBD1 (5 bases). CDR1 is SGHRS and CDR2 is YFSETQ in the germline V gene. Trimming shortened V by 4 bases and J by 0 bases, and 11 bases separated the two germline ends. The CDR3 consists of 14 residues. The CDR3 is CASSQLGVSYEQYF. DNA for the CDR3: TGCGCCAGCAGCCAGCTAGGGGTCTCCTACGAGCAGTACTTC.